This TCR beta chain was identified in a study of radiotherapy plus CTLA-4 blockade in lung cancer. Study information: Objective responses were observed in around 17% of patients, and disease control was achieved by roughly 31%. Regarding the study as a whole: Expansion in blood of tumor-derived TCR clones was seen after radiotherapy plus ipilimumab. Early blood T cell clone changes and increased post-radiation serum interferon-beta were reportedly the strongest response predictors.

Here immunoSEQ multiplex PCR was the method, and the copy in TCRdb shows in-frame clones only, minus some. The data contain about 49,000 clones, more than 75% of them singletons. Concerning this clone: Its antigen is still unknown.

Germline V CDR1 and CDR2: SQVTM, ANQGSEA. The V gene lost 0 bases and the J gene lost 5 bases, with 7 bases spanning the gap. This CDR3 spans 12 amino acids. The sequence derives from a human donor with non-small cell lung cancer whose response to radiotherapy plus ipilimumab could not be evaluated. J is TRBJ1-2 and V is TRBV29-1, with D uncertain. Sequences were derived from peripheral blood, sampled from a patient treated with radiotherapy plus ipilimumab. The CDR3 loop is CSVEERSYGYTF. The CDR3 bases are TGCAGCGTTGAAGAACGTAGTTATGGCTACACCTTC.